This TCR beta chain was captured by sequencing in a study of shared clonotypes between healthy human individuals. Across the study: A couple of women and three men aged 18 to 49 made up the donors.

The authors sequenced unsorted PBMC DNA on ten immunoSEQ deep assay plates. Produced via immunoSEQ multiplex PCR; TCRdb's table is partial and in-frame only. The table includes some 500,000 clones, roughly three quarters detected once. Germline CDR1 SGHTA, CDR2 FQGNSA. J was trimmed by 2 bases and V by 5 bases; bases with no gene match: 3. CDR3 length: 14 amino acids. Study results and caveats: Collection of samples was limited to blood; tissue repertoires likely differ.

About this clone itself: Antigen unknown.

This TCR was sampled from a woman in her thirties or forties in good health. Some clones in this sample may be carry-over from other donors' samples. The source material was PBMCs. The chain has TRBV7-2 and TRBJ2-7; TRBD2 aligns across 10 bases. The CDR3, as DNA: TGTGCCAGCAGCAGGACTAGCGGCCCCTACGAGCAGTACTTC. It translates to CASSRTSGPYEQYF.